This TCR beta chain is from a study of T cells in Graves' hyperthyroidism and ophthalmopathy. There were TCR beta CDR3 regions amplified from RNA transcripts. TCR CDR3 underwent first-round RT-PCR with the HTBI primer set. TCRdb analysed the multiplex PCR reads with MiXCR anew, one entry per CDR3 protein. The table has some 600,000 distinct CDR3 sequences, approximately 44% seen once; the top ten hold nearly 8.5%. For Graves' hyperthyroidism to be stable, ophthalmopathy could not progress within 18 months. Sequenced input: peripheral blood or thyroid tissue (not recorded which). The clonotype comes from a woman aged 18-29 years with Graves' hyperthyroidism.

CDR3 sequence: CASSLAGLDETQYF. CDR3 DNA sequence: TGTGCCAGCAGCTTAGCCGGACTAGATGAGACCCAGTACTTC. V and J are TRBV7-9 and TRBJ2-5, with 7 bases aligning to TRBD2. The CDR3 is 14 residues long. Germline CDR1 and CDR2: SEHNR and FQNEAQ (reference sequence). With V trimmed by 0 bases and J by 5 bases, 3 bases remained unmatched.